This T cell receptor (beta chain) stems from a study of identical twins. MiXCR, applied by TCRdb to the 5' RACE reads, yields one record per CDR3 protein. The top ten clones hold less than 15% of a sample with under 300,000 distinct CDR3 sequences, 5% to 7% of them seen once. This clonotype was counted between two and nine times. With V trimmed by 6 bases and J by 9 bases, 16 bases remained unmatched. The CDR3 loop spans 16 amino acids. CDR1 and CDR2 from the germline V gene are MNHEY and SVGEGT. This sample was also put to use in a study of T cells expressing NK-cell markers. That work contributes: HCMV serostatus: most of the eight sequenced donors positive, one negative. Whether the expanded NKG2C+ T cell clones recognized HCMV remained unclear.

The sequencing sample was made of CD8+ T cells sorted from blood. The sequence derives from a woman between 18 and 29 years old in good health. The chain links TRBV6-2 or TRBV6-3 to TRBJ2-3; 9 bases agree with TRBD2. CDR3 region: CASSQALAGPRRTQYF. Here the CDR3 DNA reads TGTGCCAGCAGCCAAGCTCTAGCGGGGCCCAGGAGGACGCAGTATTTT.